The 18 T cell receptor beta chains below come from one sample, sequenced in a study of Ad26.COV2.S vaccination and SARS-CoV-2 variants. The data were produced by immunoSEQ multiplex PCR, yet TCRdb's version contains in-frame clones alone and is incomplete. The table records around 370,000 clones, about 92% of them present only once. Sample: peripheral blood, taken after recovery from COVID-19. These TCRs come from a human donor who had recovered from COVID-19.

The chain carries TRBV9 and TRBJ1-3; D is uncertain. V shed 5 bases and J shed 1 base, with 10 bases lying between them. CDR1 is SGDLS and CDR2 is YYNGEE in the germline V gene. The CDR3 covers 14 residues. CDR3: CASRDEQSGNTIYF. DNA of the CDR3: TGTGCCAGCAGGGACGAGCAATCTGGAAACACCATATATTTT.

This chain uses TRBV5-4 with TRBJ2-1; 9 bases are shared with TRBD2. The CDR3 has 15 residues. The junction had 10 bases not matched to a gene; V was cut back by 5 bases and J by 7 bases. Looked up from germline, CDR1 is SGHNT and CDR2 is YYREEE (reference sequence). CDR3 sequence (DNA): TGTGCCAGCAGGACCGGGACTAGCCGCACAAATGAGCAGTTCTTC. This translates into CASRTGTSRTNEQFF.

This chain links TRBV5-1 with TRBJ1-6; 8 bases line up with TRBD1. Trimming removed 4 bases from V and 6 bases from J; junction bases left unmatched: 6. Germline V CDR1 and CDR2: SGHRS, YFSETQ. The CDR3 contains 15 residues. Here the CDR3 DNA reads TGCGCCAGCAGCCCGAGCGGACAGGGTAATTCACCCCTCCACTTT. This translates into CASSPSGQGNSPLHF. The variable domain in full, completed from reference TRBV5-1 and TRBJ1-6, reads KAGVTQTPRYLIKTRGQQVTLSCSPISGHRSVSWYQQTPGQGLQFLFEYFSETQRNKGNFPGRFSGRQFSNSRSEMNVSTLELGDSALYLCASSPSGQGNSPLHFGNGTRLTVT.

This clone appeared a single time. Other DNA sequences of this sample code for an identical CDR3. The CDR3 DNA sequence: TGTGCCAGCAGCTCGGGACTTGAAAAACTGTTTTTT. The encoded protein is CASSSGLEKLFF. V and J are TRBV7-9 and TRBJ1-4; D possibly corresponds to TRBD1 (5 bases). The CDR3 has 12 amino acids. With 4 bases removed from V and 7 bases from J, the gap between germline ends came to 7 bases. Germline V gene data show CDR1 as SEHNR and CDR2 as FQNEAQ (reference sequence).

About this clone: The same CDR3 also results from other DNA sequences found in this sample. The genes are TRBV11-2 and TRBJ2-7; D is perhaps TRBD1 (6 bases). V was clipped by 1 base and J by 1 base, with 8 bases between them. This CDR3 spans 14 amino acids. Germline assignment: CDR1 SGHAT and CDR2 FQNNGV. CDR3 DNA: TGTGCCAGCAGCTTAGCAGGGGCGTCCTACGAGCAGTACTTC. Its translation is CASSLAGASYEQYF. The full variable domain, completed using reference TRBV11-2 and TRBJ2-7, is EAGVAQSPRYKIIEKRQSVAFWCNPISGHATLYWYQQILGQGPKLLIQFQNNGVVDDSQLPKDRFSAERLKGVDSTLKIQPAKLEDSAVYLCASSLAGASYEQYFGPGTRLTVT.

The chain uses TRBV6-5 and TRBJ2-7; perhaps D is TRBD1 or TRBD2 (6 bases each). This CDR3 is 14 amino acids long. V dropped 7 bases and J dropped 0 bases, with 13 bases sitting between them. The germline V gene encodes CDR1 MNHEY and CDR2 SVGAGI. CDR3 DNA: TGTGCCAGCAAAAAACAGGGAGGCTCCTACGAGCAGTACTTC. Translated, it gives CASKKQGGSYEQYF.

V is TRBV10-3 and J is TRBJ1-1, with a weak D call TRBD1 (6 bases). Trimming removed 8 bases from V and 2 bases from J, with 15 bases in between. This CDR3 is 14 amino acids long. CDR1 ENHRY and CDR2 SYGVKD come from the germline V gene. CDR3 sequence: CAIAGLGGNTEAFF. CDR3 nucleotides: TGTGCCATCGCGGGGTTAGGGGGTAACACTGAAGCTTTCTTT.

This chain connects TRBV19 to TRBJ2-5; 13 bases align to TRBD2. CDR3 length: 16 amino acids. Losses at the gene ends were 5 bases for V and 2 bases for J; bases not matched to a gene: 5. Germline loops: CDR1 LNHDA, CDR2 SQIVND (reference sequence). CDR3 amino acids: CASSARLAGGQETQYF. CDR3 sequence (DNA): TGTGCCAGTAGTGCCCGACTAGCGGGGGGACAAGAGACCCAGTACTTC.

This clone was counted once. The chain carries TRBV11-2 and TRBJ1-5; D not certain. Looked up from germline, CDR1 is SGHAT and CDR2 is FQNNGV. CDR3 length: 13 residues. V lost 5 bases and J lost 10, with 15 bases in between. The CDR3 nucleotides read TGTGCCAGCAGCCCTACACCGGGAGGTCCCCAGCATTTT. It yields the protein CASSPTPGGPQHF.

CDR3 in DNA: TGTGCCAGCAGCCCCGGGACTAGCGGGGGTAAAGAGACCCAGTACTTC. It encodes CASSPGTSGGKETQYF. The chain employs TRBV5-8 and TRBJ2-5; TRBD2 matches at 14 bases. The CDR3 is 16 residues long. The germline V gene has CDR1 SGHTS and CDR2 YDEGEE. The trim removed 4 bases at V and 3 bases at J, leaving 5 bases unmatched. The variable domain in full, completed from reference TRBV5-8 and TRBJ2-5, reads EAGVTQSPTHLIKTRGQQATLRCSPISGHTSVYWYQQALGLGLQFLLWYDEGEERNRGNFPPRFSGRQFPNYSSELNVNALELEDSALYLCASSPGTSGGKETQYFGPGTRLLVL.

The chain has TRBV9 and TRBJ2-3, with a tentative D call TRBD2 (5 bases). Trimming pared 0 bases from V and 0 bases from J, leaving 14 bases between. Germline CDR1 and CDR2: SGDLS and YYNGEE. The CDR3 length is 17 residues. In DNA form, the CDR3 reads TGTGCCAGCAGCGTAGACGAGGGCGGACTTAGCACAGATACGCAGTATTTT. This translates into CASSVDEGGLSTDTQYF.

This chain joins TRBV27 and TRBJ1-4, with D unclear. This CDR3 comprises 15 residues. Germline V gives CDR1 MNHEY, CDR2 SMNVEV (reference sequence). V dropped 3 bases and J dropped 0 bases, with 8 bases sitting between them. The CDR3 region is CASSFSRATNEKLFF. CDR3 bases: TGTGCCAGCAGTTTTAGCCGTGCAACTAATGAAAAACTGTTTTTT.

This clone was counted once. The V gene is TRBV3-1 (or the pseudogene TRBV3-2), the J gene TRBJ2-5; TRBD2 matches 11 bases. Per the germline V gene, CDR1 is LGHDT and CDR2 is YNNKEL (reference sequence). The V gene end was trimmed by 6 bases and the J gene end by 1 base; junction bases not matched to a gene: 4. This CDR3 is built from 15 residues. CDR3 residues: CASRTSGGLQETQYF. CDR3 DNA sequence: TGTGCCAGCAGAACTAGCGGGGGCCTCCAAGAGACCCAGTACTTC.

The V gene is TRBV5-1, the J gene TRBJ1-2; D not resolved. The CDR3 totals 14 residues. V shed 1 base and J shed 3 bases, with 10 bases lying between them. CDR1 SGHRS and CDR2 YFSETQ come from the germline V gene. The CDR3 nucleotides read TGCGCCAGCAGCTTGTTGTCCGCGGACTATGGCTACACCTTC. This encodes CASSLLSADYGYTF.

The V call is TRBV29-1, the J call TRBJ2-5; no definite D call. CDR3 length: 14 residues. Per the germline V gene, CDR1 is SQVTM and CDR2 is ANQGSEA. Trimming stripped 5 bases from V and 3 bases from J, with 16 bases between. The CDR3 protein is CSVWAFRAEETQYF. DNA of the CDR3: TGCAGCGTTTGGGCTTTTCGGGCCGAAGAGACCCAGTACTTC. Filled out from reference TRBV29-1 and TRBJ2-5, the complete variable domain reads SAVISQKPSRDICQRGTSLTIQCQVDSQVTMMFWYRQQPGQSLTLIATANQGSEATYESGFVIDKFPISRPNLTFSTLTVSNMSPEDSSIYLCSVWAFRAEETQYFGPGTRLLVL.

CDR3 DNA: TGTGCCAGTAGTATAAATTCCGGGGCCTCCTGGCAGCCCCAGCATTTT. Protein sequence: CASSINSGASWQPQHF. The chain uses TRBV19 and TRBJ1-5, with D perhaps TRBD1 (5 bases). Germline V gives CDR1 LNHDA, CDR2 SQIVND (reference sequence). The CDR3 is 16 residues long. V was cut by 2 bases and J by 7 bases, with 18 bases left in between.

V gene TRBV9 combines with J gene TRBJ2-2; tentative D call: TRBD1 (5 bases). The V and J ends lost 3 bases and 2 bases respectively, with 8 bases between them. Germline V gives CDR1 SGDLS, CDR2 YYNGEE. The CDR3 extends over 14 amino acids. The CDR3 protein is CASSGQGNTGELFF. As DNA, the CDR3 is TGTGCCAGCAGCGGGCAGGGTAACACCGGGGAGCTGTTTTTT. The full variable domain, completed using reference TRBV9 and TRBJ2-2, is DSGVTQTPKHLITATGQRVTLRCSPRSGDLSVYWYQQSLDQGLQFLIQYYNGEERAKGNILERFSAQQFPDLHSELNLSSLELGDSALYFCASSGQGNTGELFFGEGSRLTVL.

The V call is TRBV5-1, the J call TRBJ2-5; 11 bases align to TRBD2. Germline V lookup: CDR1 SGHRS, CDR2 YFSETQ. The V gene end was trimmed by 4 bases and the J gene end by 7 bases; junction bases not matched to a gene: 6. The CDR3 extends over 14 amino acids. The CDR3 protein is CASSGGLAVGTQYF. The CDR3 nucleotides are TGCGCCAGCAGCGGGGGACTAGCGGTCGGGACCCAGTACTTC.